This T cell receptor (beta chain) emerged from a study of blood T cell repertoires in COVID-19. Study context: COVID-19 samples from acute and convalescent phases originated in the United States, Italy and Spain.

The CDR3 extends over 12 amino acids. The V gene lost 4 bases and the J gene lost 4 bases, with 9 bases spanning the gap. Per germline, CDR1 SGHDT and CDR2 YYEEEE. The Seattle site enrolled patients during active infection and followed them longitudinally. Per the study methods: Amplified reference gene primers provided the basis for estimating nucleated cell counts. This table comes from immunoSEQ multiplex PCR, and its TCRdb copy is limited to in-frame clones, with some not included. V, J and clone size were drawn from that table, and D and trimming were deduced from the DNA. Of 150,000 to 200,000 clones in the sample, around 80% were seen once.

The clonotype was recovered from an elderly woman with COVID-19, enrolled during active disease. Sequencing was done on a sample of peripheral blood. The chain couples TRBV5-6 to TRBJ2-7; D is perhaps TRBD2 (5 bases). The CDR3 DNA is TGTGCCAGCAGCGGTCCGGGGTACGAGCAGTACTTC. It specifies CASSGPGYEQYF.